The clone carrying this T cell receptor (beta chain) was counted a few times. One end of the junction does not line up with germline, which may come from a read error. The CDR3 is 14 residues long. Germline CDR1 SGHRS, CDR2 YFSETQ. Profiled with immunoSEQ multiplex PCR; TCRdb holds only in-frame clones, not every one. The sample records over 150,000 clones, about 88% being singletons. These data are taken from a study of blood T cell repertoires in COVID-19. The gene calls are TRBV5-1 and TRBJ1-6, with 9 bases aligning to TRBD1. The sequenced sample consisted of peripheral blood. This receptor was obtained from a man in his forties with acute or convalescent COVID-19. The CDR3 spells CASRLGQGDSPLHF. The CDR3 nucleotides are TGCGCCAGCAGGTTGGGACAGGGAGATTCACCCCTCCACTTT.